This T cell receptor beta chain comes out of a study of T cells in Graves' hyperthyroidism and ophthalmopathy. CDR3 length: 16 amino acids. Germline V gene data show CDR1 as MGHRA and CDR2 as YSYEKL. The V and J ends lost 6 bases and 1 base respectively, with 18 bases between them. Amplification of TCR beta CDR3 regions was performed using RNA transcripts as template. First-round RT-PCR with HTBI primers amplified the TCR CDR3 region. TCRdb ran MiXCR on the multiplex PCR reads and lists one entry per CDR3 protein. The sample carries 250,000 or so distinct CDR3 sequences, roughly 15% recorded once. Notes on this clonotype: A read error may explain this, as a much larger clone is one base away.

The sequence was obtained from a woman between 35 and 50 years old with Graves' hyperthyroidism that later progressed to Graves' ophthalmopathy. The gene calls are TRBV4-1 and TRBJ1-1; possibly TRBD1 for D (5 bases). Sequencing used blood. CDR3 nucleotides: TGCGCCAGCAGTCGACAAGGGGAAAACCCGAACACTGAAGCTTTCTTT. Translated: CASSRQGENPNTEAFF.